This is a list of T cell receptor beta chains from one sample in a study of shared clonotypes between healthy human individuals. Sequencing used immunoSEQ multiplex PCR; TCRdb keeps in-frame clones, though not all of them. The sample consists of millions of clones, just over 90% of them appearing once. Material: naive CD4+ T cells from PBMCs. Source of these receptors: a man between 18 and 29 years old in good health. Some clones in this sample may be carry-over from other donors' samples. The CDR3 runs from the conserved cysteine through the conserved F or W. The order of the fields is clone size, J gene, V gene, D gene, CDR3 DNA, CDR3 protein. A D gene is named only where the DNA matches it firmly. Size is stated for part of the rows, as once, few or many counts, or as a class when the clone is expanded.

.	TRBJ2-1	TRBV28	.	TGTGCCAGCAGCCCCGGACAGTACTACAATGAGCAGTTCTTC	CASSPGQYYNEQFF
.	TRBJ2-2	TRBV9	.	TGTGCCAGCAGCGTAGGTCGGGAACGACCTGTGGGCGGGGAGCTGTTTTTT	CASSVGRERPVGGELFF
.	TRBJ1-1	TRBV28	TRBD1	TGTGCCAGCAGTTTTATTTCGGGACAGCTTTCTGCTTTCTTT	CASSFISGQLSAFF
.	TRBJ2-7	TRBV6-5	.	TGTGCCAGCAGTCCAGGGGATAGGGGTGGCCACGAGCAGTACTTC	CASSPGDRGGHEQYF
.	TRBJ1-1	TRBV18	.	TGTGCCAGCTCACCATACAGCTTGAACACTGAAGCTTTCTTT	CASSPYSLNTEAFF
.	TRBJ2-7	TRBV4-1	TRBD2	TGCGCCAGCAGCCCCTTATTTAGGGGGTCCTCTAGCGGGAGGCGATACGAGCAGTACTTC	CASSPLFRGSSSGRRYEQYF
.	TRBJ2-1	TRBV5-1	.	TGCGCCAGCAGCCGTACGTCTTTGGGAGGGGGCTACAATGAGCAGTTCTTC	CASSRTSLGGGYNEQFF
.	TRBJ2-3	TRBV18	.	TGTGCCAGCTCAGCCGGACAGCGCACAGATACGCAGTATTTT	CASSAGQRTDTQYF
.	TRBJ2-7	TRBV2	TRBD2	TGTGCCAGCAGTGAAAATCGTCGGGAGGGCCCTAGTGAGCAGTACTTC	CASSENRREGPSEQYF
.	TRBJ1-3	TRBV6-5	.	TGTGCCAGCAGTTACTCGCAGAAAATGGGAAACACCATATATTTT	CASSYSQKMGNTIYF
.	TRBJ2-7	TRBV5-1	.	TGCGCCAGCAGCTTAGAGGAGGCCGGCGAGCAGTACTTC	CASSLEEAGEQYF
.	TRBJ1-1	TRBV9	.	TGTGCCAGCAGCGTAGTGGGGACACGATCCGCTGAAGCTTTCTTT	CASSVVGTRSAEAFF
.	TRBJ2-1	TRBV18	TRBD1	TGTGCCAGCTCCCCAGGGGGCGTGATATACAATGAGCAGTTCTTC	CASSPGGVIYNEQFF
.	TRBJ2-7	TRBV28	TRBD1	TGTGCCAGCAGTACCGTCGGACAGGGGGCCTACGAGCAGTACTTC	CASSTVGQGAYEQYF
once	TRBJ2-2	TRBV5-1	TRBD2	TGCGCCAGCAGCTTTATAGCGGGTGGAACCGGGGAGCTGTTTTTT	CASSFIAGGTGELFF
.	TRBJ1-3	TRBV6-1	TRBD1	TGTGCCAGCAGTAGGGACAGGGCTGGAAACACCATATATTTT	CASSRDRAGNTIYF
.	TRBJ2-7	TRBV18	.	TGTGCCAGCTCACAACAGACCCAAGCGGACGAGCAGTACTTC	CASSQQTQADEQYF
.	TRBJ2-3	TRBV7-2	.	TGTGCCAGCAGCGGGCAGCTAATCACAGATACGCAGTATTTT	CASSGQLITDTQYF
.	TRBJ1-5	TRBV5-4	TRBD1	TGTGCCAGCAGCCCCCCGGGACAGGGGCATCAGCCCCAGCATTTT	CASSPPGQGHQPQHF
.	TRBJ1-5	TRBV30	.	TGTGCCTGGAGTGCAGGTGGGAATCAGCCCCAGCATTTT	CAWSAGGNQPQHF
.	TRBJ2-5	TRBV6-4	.	TGTGCCAGCAATCCACAGGGGGGGGAGACCCAGTACTTC	CASNPQGGETQYF
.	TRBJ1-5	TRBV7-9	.	TGTGCCAGCAGCTTAGAGTCAGTCTCTCGGAATCAGCCCCAGCATTTT	CASSLESVSRNQPQHF
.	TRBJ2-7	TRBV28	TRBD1	TGTGCCAGCAGTTCACAGGGGTGGGGGCAGTACTTC	CASSSQGWGQYF
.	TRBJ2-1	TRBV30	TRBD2	TGTGCCGGGGAACCGGGACTAGCTATCGGGATCAATGAGCAGTTCTTC	CAGEPGLAIGINEQFF
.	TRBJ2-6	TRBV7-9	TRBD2	TGTGCCAGCAGCTCACCGATAGTTTGGCGGGAGGCTGGGGCCAACGTCCTGACTTTC	CASSSPIVWREAGANVLTF
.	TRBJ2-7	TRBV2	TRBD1	TGTGCCAGCACTCTGACAGGGGGTCCCTACGAGCAGTACTTC	CASTLTGGPYEQYF
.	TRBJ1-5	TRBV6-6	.	TGTGCCAGCAGCCAGGATCAGCCCCAGCATTTT	CASSQDQPQHF
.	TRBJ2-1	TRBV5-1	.	TGCGCCAGCGGGGAACCCGCCTTGAGCTCCTACAATGAGCAGTTCTTC	CASGEPALSSYNEQFF
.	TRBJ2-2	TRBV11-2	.	TGTGCCAGTGTCACCGGCAGGGCGCGCACCGGGGAGCTGTTTTTT	CASVTGRARTGELFF
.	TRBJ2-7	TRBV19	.	TGTGCCAGTAGCCCAATTGGGAGAGGGGCCTACGAGCAGTACTTC	CASSPIGRGAYEQYF
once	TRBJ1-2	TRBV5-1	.	TGCGCCAGCAGCTTGATGGTCGGTAACTATGGCTACACCTTC	CASSLMVGNYGYTF
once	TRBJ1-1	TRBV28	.	TGTGCCAGCAGTTTACTATGGGGGGAAGCTTTCTTT	CASSLLWGEAFF
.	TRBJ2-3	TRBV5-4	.	TGTGCCAGCAGCCCCCTGGTAAACACAGATACGCAGTATTTT	CASSPLVNTDTQYF
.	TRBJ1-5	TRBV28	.	TGTGCCAGCAGCTTGGGTGGGGAAAGGGGCCAATGGGGAAATCAGCCCCAGCATTTT	CASSLGGERGQWGNQPQHF
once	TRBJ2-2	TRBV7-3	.	TGTGCCAGCAGCCCGAAAAGGGCCGGGGAGCTGTTTTTT	CASSPKRAGELFF
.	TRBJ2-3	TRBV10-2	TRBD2	TGCGCCAGCAGTGGCGGACTAGCGGGAGTCTCAGATACGCAGTATTTT	CASSGGLAGVSDTQYF
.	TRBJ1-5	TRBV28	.	TGTGCCAGCACCGGCAGGGGCCGCGGAACGGCCCAGCATTTT	CASTGRGRGTAQHF
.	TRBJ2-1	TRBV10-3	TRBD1	TGTGCCACCACCCGGACAGGGGGTGAAAATGAGCAGTTCTTC	CATTRTGGENEQFF
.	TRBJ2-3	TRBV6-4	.	TGTGCCAGCAGTTTGGCCCCCGGGATTCACACAGATACGCAGTATTTT	CASSLAPGIHTDTQYF
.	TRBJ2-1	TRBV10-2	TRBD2	TGCGCCAGCAGGGACGTAGCGGGTGTCTCCTACAATGAGCAGTTCTTC	CASRDVAGVSYNEQFF
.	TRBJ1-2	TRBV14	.	TGTGCCAGCAGCCAAGACCGTCAAGGGATAGGCTCCTTC	CASSQDRQGIGSF
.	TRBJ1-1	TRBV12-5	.	TGTGCTAGTGGTTTGGTACTGGGGGCTGGGAACACTGAAGCTTTCTTT	CASGLVLGAGNTEAFF
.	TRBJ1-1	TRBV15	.	TGTGCCACCAGCAGAGATCAGGGAGTCTCGGCTTTCTTT	CATSRDQGVSAFF
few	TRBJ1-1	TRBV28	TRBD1	TGTGCCAGCAGTGTACAGGGGATGGGGAGCACTGAAGCTTTCTTT	CASSVQGMGSTEAFF
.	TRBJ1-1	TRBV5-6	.	TGTGCCAGCAGCTCGCTAAACAGGGACACTGAAGCTTTCTTT	CASSSLNRDTEAFF